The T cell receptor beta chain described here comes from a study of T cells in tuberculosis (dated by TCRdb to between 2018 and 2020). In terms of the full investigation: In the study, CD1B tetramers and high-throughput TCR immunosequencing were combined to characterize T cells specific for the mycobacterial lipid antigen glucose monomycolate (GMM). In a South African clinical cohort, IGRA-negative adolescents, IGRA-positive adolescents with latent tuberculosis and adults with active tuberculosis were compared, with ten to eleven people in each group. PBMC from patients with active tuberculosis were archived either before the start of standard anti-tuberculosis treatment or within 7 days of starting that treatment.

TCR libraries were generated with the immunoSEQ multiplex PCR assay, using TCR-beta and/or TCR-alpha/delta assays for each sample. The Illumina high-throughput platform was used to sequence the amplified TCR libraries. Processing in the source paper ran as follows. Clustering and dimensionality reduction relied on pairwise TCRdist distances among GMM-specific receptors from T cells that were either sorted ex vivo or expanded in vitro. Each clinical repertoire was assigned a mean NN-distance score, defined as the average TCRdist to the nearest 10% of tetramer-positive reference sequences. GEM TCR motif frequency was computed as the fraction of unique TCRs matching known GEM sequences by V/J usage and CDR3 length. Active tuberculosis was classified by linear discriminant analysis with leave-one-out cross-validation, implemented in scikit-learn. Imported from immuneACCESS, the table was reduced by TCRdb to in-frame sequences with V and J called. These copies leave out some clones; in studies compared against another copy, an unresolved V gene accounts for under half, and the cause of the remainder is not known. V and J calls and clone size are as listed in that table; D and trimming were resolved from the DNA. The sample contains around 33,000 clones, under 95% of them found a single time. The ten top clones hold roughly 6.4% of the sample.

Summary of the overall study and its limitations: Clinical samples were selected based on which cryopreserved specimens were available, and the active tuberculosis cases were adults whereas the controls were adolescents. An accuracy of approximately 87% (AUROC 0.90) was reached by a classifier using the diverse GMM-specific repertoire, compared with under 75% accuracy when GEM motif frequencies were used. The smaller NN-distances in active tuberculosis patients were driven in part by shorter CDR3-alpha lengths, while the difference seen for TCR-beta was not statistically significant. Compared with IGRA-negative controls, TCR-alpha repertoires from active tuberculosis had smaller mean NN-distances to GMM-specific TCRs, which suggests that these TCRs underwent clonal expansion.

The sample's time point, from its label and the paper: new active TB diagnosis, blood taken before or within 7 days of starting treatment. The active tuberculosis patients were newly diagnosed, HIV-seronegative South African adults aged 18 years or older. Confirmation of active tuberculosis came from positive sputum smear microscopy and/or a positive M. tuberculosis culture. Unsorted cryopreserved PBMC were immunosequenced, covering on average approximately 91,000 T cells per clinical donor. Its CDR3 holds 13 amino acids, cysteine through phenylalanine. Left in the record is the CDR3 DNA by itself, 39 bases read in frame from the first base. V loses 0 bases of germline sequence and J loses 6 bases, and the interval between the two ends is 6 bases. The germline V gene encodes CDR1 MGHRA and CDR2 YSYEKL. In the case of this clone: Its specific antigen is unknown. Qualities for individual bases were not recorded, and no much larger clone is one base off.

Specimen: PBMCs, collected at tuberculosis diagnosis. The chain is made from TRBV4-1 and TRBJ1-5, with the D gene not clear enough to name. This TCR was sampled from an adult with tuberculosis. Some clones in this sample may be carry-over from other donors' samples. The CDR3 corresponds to CASSQDFGQPQHF. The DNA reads TGCGCCAGCAGCCAAGATTTCGGTCAGCCCCAGCATTTT.